This TCR beta chain was recovered during a study of blood T cell repertoires in COVID-19. Assay: immunoSEQ multiplex PCR; the TCRdb copy retains only in-frame clones and omits some. This table has 68,000 or so clones, about 86% appearing once. V lost 7 bases and J lost 2, with 14 bases in between. Germline V CDR1 and CDR2: LNHDA, SQIVND (reference sequence). The CDR3 extends over 15 amino acids. This chain uses TRBV19 with TRBJ2-2; TRBD1 is a possible D gene (6 bases). This TCR came from a man over 45 with acute or convalescent COVID-19. Sample: peripheral blood. The CDR3 reads CASTNPGHNTGELFF. The CDR3 nucleotides read TGTGCCAGTACAAACCCGGGACACAACACCGGGGAGCTGTTTTTT.